Listed below are T cell receptor beta chains from one sample, sequenced in a study of post-analysis software for immune sequencing data. In TCRdb, the PCR reads were re-called with MiXCR into one record per CDR3 protein. The sample has approximately 570,000 distinct CDR3 sequences; around 44% are singletons. Sequenced material: blood. The receptors come from a girl aged 10-17 years with multiple sclerosis. Both conserved end residues are part of each CDR3. Only some rows state a clone size, as once, few, many or a class for expanded clones.

J: TRBJ2-7; size: NA; V: TRBV20-1; CDR3: CSASRGSAPYEQYF
J: TRBJ2-7; size: few; V: TRBV4-1; CDR3: CASSQEPDSSYEQYF
J: TRBJ1-2; size: NA; V: TRBV30; CDR3: CAWSPGNYGYTF
J: TRBJ1-2; size: NA; V: TRBV12-3/TRBV12-4; CDR3: CASSPTDRLYGYTF
J: TRBJ2-3; size: few; V: TRBV12-3/TRBV12-4; CDR3: CASSLVFTGPQYF
J: TRBJ1-2; size: once; V: TRBV11-2; CDR3: CASSTRQGSSYGYTF
J: TRBJ1-5; size: NA; V: TRBV7-8; CDR3: CASSMGPAGGGGPQHF
J: TRBJ2-1; size: few; V: TRBV7-2; CDR3: CASSFPSSGDEQFF
J: TRBJ2-7; size: NA; V: TRBV4-1; CDR3: CASSQDPIRSSYEQYF
J: TRBJ1-5; size: NA; V: TRBV12-3/TRBV12-4; CDR3: CASSLLGREQPQHF
J: TRBJ2-3; size: NA; V: TRBV25-1; CDR3: CASSEFRQGDDTQYF
J: TRBJ1-5; size: NA; V: TRBV25-1; CDR3: CASSGAGLYQPQHF
J: TRBJ2-5; size: NA; V: TRBV4-2; CDR3: CASSQESRGLETQYF
J: TRBJ1-2; size: few; V: TRBV5-5; CDR3: CASSLGQGTFNYGYTF
J: TRBJ2-7; size: few; V: TRBV7-9; CDR3: CASSLGPNEQYF
J: TRBJ2-7; size: few; V: TRBV12-3/TRBV12-4; CDR3: CASSLNLRRGLEQYF
J: TRBJ2-7; size: many; V: TRBV4-1; CDR3: CASSQNRQGYEQYF
J: TRBJ2-7; size: NA; V: TRBV7-6; CDR3: CASSLGAGTDTYERYF
J: TRBJ1-1; size: NA; V: TRBV12-3/TRBV12-4; CDR3: CASSSLVNTEAFF
J: TRBJ2-3; size: few; V: TRBV20-1; CDR3: CSASWDAGADTQYF
J: TRBJ2-7; size: NA; V: TRBV5-1; CDR3: CASSLAEGPPYEQYF
J: TRBJ2-7; size: NA; V: TRBV24-1; CDR3: CATSAPPGQGARYEQYF
J: TRBJ1-6; size: NA; V: TRBV12-3/TRBV12-4; CDR3: CASSFQGINSLHF
J: TRBJ2-3; size: NA; V: TRBV24-1; CDR3: CATSVRDRGDKDTQYF
J: TRBJ1-2; size: few; V: TRBV7-2; CDR3: CASSSVAGLDYGYTF
J: NA; size: NA; V: TRBV7-9; CDR3: CASRLESTQYF
J: TRBJ2-5; size: few; V: TRBV24-1; CDR3: CATSDLGNFETQYF
J: TRBJ2-1; size: NA; V: TRBV5-1; CDR3: CASSNPLAGGYNEQFF
J: TRBJ2-5; size: NA; V: TRBV12-3/TRBV12-4; CDR3: CASSRTPIQETQYF
J: TRBJ2-4; size: NA; V: TRBV10-3; CDR3: CATMTGRLGDIQYF
J: NA; size: NA; V: TRBV12-3/TRBV12-4; CDR3: CASSLLMTGEQYF
J: TRBJ1-1; size: NA; V: TRBV18; CDR3: CASSQGAVNTEAFF
J: TRBJ2-1; size: NA; V: TRBV27; CDR3: CASRLRELGSDEQFF
J: TRBJ1-1; size: NA; V: TRBV12-3/TRBV12-4; CDR3: CASNVPGLNTEAFF
J: TRBJ2-1; size: NA; V: TRBV10-3; CDR3: CAISHGLAETSSYNEQFF
J: TRBJ1-2; size: few; V: TRBV7-3; CDR3: CASSLGPDRAGVGYTF
J: TRBJ2-1; size: NA; V: TRBV12-5; CDR3: CASGSSRLVGIYNEQFF
J: TRBJ1-4; size: NA; V: TRBV11-2; CDR3: CASSPQRGGDDEKLFF
J: TRBJ2-7; size: few; V: TRBV6-5; CDR3: CASRALSHEQYF
J: TRBJ2-3; size: few; V: TRBV29-1; CDR3: CSSRRGLYSTDTQYF
J: TRBJ2-7; size: few; V: TRBV6-1; CDR3: CASSLPRYRQRAYEQYF
J: TRBJ1-1; size: NA; V: TRBV6-5; CDR3: CASTSPGANTEAFF
J: TRBJ1-2; size: NA; V: TRBV3-1; CDR3: CASSQPSKGRGYGYTF
J: TRBJ2-5; size: NA; V: TRBV20-1; CDR3: CSARTGFGETQYF
J: TRBJ1-1; size: NA; V: TRBV5-1; CDR3: CASSFLQGFSFMNTEAFF